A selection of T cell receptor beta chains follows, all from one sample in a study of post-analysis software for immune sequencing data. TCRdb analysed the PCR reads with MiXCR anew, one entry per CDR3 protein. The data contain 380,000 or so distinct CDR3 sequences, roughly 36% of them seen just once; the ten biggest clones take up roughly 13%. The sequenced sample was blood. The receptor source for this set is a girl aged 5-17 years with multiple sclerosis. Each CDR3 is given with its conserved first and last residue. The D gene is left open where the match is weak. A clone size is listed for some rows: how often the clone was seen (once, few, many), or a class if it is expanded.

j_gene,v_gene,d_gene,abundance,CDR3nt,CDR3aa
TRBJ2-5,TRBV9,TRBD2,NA,TGTGCCAGCAGCGGACTACTAGCGGGGGGGGAGACCCAGTACTTC,CASSGLLAGGETQYF
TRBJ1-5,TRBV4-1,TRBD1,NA,TGCGCCAGCAGCCAAGCCCCTTTTCAGGGGGGTCAGCCCCAGCATTTT,CASSQAPFQGGQPQHF
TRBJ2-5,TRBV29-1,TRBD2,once,TGCGGCGTCGCCCGACTAGCGGGGGGGCAAGAGACCCAGTACTTC,CGVARLAGGQETQYF
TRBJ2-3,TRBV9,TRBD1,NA,TGTGCCAGCAGCGACCCTTTGGGACAGGGGGCTTCAGATACGCAGTATTTT,CASSDPLGQGASDTQYF
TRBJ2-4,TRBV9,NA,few,TGTGCCAGCAGCGTAGCAGGAAAGGACATTCAGTACTTC,CASSVAGKDIQYF
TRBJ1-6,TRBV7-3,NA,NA,TGTGCCAGCAGTCCAGATGGGGCAGTAAATTCACCCCTCCACTTT,CASSPDGAVNSPLHF
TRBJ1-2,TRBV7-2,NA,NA,TGTGCCAGCAGCCCTTCCCCTGGCCAGACGGGCTACACCTTC,CASSPSPGQTGYTF
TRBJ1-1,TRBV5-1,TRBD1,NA,TGCGCCAGCAGTAGGGACAGGGGCATGAACACTGAAGCTTTCTTT,CASSRDRGMNTEAFF
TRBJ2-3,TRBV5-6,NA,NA,TGTGCCGGCAGCTTGGCCGGGGTAAATACGCAGTATTTT,CAGSLAGVNTQYF
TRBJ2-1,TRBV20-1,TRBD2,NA,TGCAGTGCTACCCGTAAAGCGGGAGGCCACAATGAGCAGTTCTTC,CSATRKAGGHNEQFF
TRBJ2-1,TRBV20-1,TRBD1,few,TGCAGTGCTATACCGGGACAGTCCTACAATGAGCAGTTCTTC,CSAIPGQSYNEQFF
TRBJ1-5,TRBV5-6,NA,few,TGTGCCAGCAGCTTGAATCACGGGGATCAGCCCCAGCATTTT,CASSLNHGDQPQHF
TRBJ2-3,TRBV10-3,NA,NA,TGTGCCATCAGTGAGTCGACAGGAGTTAGCACAGATACGCAGTATTTT,CAISESTGVSTDTQYF
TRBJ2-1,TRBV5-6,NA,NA,TGTGCCAACAGCCATCAAGCCAATGAGCAGTTCTTC,CANSHQANEQFF
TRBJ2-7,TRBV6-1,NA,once,TGTGCCGGCAGGAGGGAGGGGACAATCTACGAGCAGTACTTC,CAGRREGTIYEQYF
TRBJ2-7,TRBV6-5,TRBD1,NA,TGTGTCAGCAGGCGGGACAGGGGCTACGAGCAGTACTTC,CVSRRDRGYEQYF
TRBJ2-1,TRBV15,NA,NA,TGTGCCACCAGCAGAGATGCAGCGGACTGGGTAGGGAGTTCCTACAATGAGCAGTTCTTC,CATSRDAADWVGSSYNEQFF
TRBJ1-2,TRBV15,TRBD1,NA,TGTGCCACCAGCAGGGGAACAGGGGCGAGAGGCTACACCTTC,CATSRGTGARGYTF
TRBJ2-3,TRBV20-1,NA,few,TGCAGTGCTAGAGACCCGGGGACTACAGATACGCAGTATTTT,CSARDPGTTDTQYF
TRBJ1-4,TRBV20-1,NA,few,TGCAGTGCTAGTAGCAGGGCGGGGGAAAAACTGTTTTTT,CSASSRAGEKLFF
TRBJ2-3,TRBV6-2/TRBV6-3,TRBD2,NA,TGTGCCAGCAGTTACTCGATGGCCCTAGCGGGGGGCCCAGACACGCAGTATTTT,CASSYSMALAGGPDTQYF
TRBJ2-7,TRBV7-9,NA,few,TGTGCCAGCAGCGGCCCTAGGACGGAGGAGAGATACGAGCAGTACTTC,CASSGPRTEERYEQYF